This T cell receptor (beta chain) came from a study of technical replicates of blood from a few donors. Data came from immunoSEQ multiplex PCR; TCRdb stores just in-frame clones and leaves some out. This table has 60,000 to 90,000 clones, just under 97% appearing once. The CDR3 loop spans 11 amino acids. Per germline, CDR1 SGHTS and CDR2 YDEGEE. V was shortened by 0 bases and J by 5 bases, with 3 bases between the two germline ends. The chain uses TRBV5-8 and TRBJ2-7, with D unresolved. The source of this sequence is a human donor in good health. Sequencing was carried out using T cells isolated from PBMCs. The CDR3 nucleotides are TGTGCCAGCAGCTTGGCGGACGAGCAGTACTTC. Translated, it gives CASSLADEQYF.